There are many counts of the clone carrying this T cell receptor (beta chain). Its antigen is unknown. The data were taken from a study of T-cell reconstitution after alpha-beta-depleted transplantation in children. Study conclusions and caveats: The main origin of T-cell counts and diversity one year after transplant was newly produced T cells.

Preparation of the TCRbeta library used unique molecular identifiers. One entry per CDR3 protein results from TCRdb running MiXCR on the PCR reads. The table records fewer than 750,000 distinct CDR3 sequences, more than 20% of them present only once. This CDR3 has 13 amino acids. Trimming stripped 4 bases from V and 4 bases from J, with 7 bases between. The sample was PBMCs, mostly from graft donor cells, taken 360 days after TCRalphabeta/CD19-depleted stem cell transplant. This clonotype originated in a boy under two years old who had a stem cell transplant for acute myeloid leukemia, so the T cells may come from the graft donor. The chain employs TRBV12-3 or TRBV12-4 and TRBJ2-2; D gene ambiguous. The CDR3 DNA reads as TGTGCCAGCAGTTCTATGCTCACCGGGGAGCTGTTTTTT. This gives the protein CASSSMLTGELFF.